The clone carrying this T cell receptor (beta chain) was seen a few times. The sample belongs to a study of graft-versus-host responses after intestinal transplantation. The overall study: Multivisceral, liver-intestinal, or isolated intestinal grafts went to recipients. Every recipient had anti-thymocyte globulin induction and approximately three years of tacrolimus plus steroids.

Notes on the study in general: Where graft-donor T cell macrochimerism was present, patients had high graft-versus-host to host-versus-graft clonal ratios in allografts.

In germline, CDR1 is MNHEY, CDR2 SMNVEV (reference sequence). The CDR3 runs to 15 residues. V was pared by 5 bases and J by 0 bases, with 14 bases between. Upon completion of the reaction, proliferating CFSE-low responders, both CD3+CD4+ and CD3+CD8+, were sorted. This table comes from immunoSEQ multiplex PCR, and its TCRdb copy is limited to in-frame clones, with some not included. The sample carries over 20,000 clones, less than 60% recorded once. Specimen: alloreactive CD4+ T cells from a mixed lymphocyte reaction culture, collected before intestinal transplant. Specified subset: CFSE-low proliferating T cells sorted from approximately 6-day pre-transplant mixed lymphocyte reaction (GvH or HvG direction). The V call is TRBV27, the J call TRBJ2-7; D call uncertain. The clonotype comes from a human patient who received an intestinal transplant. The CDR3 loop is CASSGGLYSSYEQYF. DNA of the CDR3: TGTGCCAGCAGTGGTGGCTTGTACAGCTCCTACGAGCAGTACTTC.